Below are 12 T cell receptor beta chains sequenced from a single sample in a study of shared clonotypes between healthy human individuals. Naive CD8 populations comprised CD45RO-negative cells positively selected for CCR7, excluding terminally differentiated effector memory CD45RA+ cells. The protocol was immunoSEQ multiplex PCR, while the TCRdb copy is restricted to in-frame clones and leaves out a portion. The profile shows millions of clones, around 93% of them singletons. Material: naive CD8+ T cells from PBMCs. Receptor source: a man aged 18 to 29 in good health. Some clones in this sample may be carry-over from other donors' samples.

The chain joins TRBV15 to TRBJ1-4; the match to TRBD1 covers 8 bases. From germline, CDR1 is LNHNV and CDR2 YYDKDF (reference sequence). This CDR3 spans 19 amino acids. The V and J ends lost 0 bases and 1 base, in that order; junction bases with no gene match: 10. The CDR3 loop is CATSRDLAGGLLTNEKLFF. Written as DNA, the CDR3 is TGTGCCACCAGCAGAGATTTGGCAGGGGGCTTGTTAACTAATGAAAAACTGTTTTTT. The full variable domain, completed using reference TRBV15 and TRBJ1-4, is DAMVIQNPRYQVTQFGKPVTLSCSQTLNHNVMYWYQQKSSQAPKLLFHYYDKDFNNEADTPDNFQSRRPNTSFCFLDIRSPGLGDTAMYLCATSRDLAGGLLTNEKLFFGSGTQLSVL.

The chain uses TRBV7-9 and TRBJ2-1, with D hard to call. The germline V and J ends were trimmed by 5 bases and 6 bases, with 8 bases remaining between them. Germline lookup yields CDR1 SEHNR and CDR2 FQNEAQ (reference sequence). CDR3 length equals 12 residues. The CDR3 here is CASSRRSNEQFF. CDR3 in DNA: TGTGCCAGCAGCCGGCGGAGCAATGAGCAGTTCTTC.

The chain links TRBV7-8 to TRBJ1-4; 9 bases map to TRBD1. J lost 7 bases, V lost 5 bases, and 5 bases had no gene match. Germline lookup yields CDR1 SGHVS and CDR2 FQNEAQ. This CDR3 is built from 14 residues. CDR3 loop: CASSGDREIEKLFF. DNA for the CDR3: TGTGCCAGCAGCGGGGACAGGGAGATTGAAAAACTGTTTTTT.

This chain uses TRBV15 with TRBJ2-5, with 14 bases that match TRBD2. CDR1 and CDR2 (germline): LNHNV, YYDKDF (reference sequence). This CDR3 has 15 residues. Germline trimming cut 4 bases from V and 5 bases from J; bases unmatched to any gene: 3. The CDR3 loop reads CATSMTSGRVETQYF. DNA of the CDR3: TGTGCCACCAGCATGACTAGCGGGAGGGTTGAGACCCAGTACTTC.

The genes are TRBV7-9 and TRBJ2-3, with TRBD2 matching over 10 bases. This CDR3 region has 16 residues. Trimming at V came to 3 bases and at J to 0 bases, leaving 3 bases not matched to a gene. Germline-derived CDR1 and CDR2 are SEHNR and FQNEAQ (reference sequence). DNA for the CDR3: TGTGCCAGCAGCTTTGAACTAGCGGGAAGCACAGATACGCAGTATTTT. Protein sequence: CASSFELAGSTDTQYF.

The rearrangement joins TRBV27 to TRBJ2-1; 7 bases agree with TRBD1. The CDR3 length is 11 residues. Germline-derived CDR1 and CDR2 are MNHEY and SMNVEV (reference sequence). The junction had 4 bases not matched to a gene; V was cut back by 2 bases and J by 15 bases. The CDR3 sequence: CASSLGTDWFF. CDR3 sequence (DNA): TGTGCCAGCAGTTTAGGGACAGATTGGTTCTTC.

V is TRBV10-3 and J is TRBJ1-1, with 8 bases lining up with TRBD1. CDR3 size: 16 residues. Looked up from germline, CDR1 is ENHRY and CDR2 is SYGVKD. Trimming cost V 8 bases and J 5 bases; bases outside gene matches: 16. The CDR3 sequence is CAIGGTGRDGRTEAFF. CDR3 bases: TGTGCCATCGGAGGGACAGGCCGTGACGGTCGGACTGAAGCTTTCTTT.

As concerns this clone: At the DNA level, this CDR3 is encoded by other sequences in the same sample as well. The chain combines TRBV27 with TRBJ2-7; 8 positions agree with TRBD1. Germline assignment: CDR1 MNHEY and CDR2 SMNVEV (reference sequence). V gave up 3 bases and J gave up 0 bases; unmatched junction bases: 4. CDR3 length equals 15 residues. The CDR3 sequence: CASSLTGAVSYEQYF. The CDR3 region has the DNA TGTGCCAGCAGTTTGACAGGGGCCGTCTCCTACGAGCAGTACTTC.

The CDR3 region is CASRSSLNTEAFF. The DNA of the CDR3 is TGTGCCAGCAGATCCTCATTGAACACTGAAGCTTTCTTT. This chain connects TRBV6-5 to TRBJ1-1; D ambiguous. Germline V gives CDR1 MNHEY, CDR2 SVGAGI. CDR3 length: 13 residues. Trimming cost V 6 bases and J 0 bases, with 8 bases left between them.

This rearrangement joins TRBV7-2 to TRBJ2-3, with 9 bases matching TRBD2. The CDR3 runs to 16 residues. J lost 0 bases, V lost 5 bases, and 6 bases had no gene match. Germline loops: CDR1 SGHTA, CDR2 FQGNSA. CDR3 sequence (DNA): TGTGCCAGCAGCCCGTGGCTAGCGGGAAGCACAGATACGCAGTATTTT. Protein: CASSPWLAGSTDTQYF.

The chain carries TRBV19 and TRBJ2-2; D gene unclear. The germline gives CDR1 LNHDA, CDR2 SQIVND (reference sequence). The CDR3 covers 15 residues. The V end lost 0 bases, the J end lost 8 bases, and 13 bases lay between the germline ends. The CDR3 here is CASSIDHVKPGELFF. Written as DNA, the CDR3 is TGTGCCAGTAGTATAGATCATGTCAAGCCAGGGGAGCTGTTTTTT.

The chain links TRBV19 to TRBJ2-1; D is perhaps TRBD1 (5 bases). V was pared by 2 bases and J by 0 bases, with 17 bases between. CDR3 length: 18 amino acids. Germline-derived CDR1 and CDR2 are LNHDA and SQIVND (reference sequence). DNA of the CDR3: TGTGCCAGTAGTATATTGGCCGTCAGGGCCAGCTCCTACAATGAGCAGTTCTTC. Translation gives CASSILAVRASSYNEQFF.